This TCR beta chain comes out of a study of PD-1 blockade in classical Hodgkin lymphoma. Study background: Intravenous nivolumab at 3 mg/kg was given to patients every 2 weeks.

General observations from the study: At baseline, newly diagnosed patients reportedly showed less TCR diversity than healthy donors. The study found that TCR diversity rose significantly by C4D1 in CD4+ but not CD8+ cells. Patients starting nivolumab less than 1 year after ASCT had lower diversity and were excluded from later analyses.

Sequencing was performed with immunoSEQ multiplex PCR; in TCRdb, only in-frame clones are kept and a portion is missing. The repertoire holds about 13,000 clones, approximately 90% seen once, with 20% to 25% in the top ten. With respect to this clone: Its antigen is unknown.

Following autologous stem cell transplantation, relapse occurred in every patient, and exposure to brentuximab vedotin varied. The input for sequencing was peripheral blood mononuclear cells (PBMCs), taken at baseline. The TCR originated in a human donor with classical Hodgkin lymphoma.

Here the CDR3 DNA reads TGTGCCTGGAGTGCATCAGCGGACACCCCATACAATGAGCAGTTCTTC. Amino acid sequence: CAWSASADTPYNEQFF. The rearrangement uses TRBV30 and TRBJ2-1; D might be TRBD1 or TRBD2, each matching 5 bases. Germline V gene lookup returns CDR1 GTSNPN and CDR2 SVGIG (reference sequence). The length of the CDR3 is 16 residues. V was pared by 1 base and J by 4 bases, with 17 bases between.